This T cell receptor beta chain was sequenced in a study of cytomegalovirus exposure and HLA in healthy donors. The PCR employed 60 Vbeta primers together with 13 Jbeta primers. Produced via immunoSEQ multiplex PCR; TCRdb's table is partial and in-frame only. The sample table sets out around 44,000 clones. Trimming took off 1 base at V and 5 bases at J, with 11 bases between the two ends. There are 14 residues in the CDR3. The germline CDR1 and CDR2 sequences are SEHNR and FQNEAQ (reference sequence). Study results and limitations: The authors judged a highly shared variant cluster likely a sequencing artifact.

As concerns this clone: Its antigen is not identified.

This receptor was obtained from a male donor in good health and CMV-seropositive. Material for sequencing was PBMCs. The gene calls are TRBV7-9 and TRBJ2-5; perhaps TRBD1 as D (5 bases). The CDR3 DNA reads as TGTGCCAGCAGCTTAGTTTCAGGGTATGAGACCCAGTACTTC. Its protein is CASSLVSGYETQYF.